A selection of T cell receptor beta chains follows, all from one sample in a study of cytomegalovirus exposure and HLA in healthy donors. The method was immunoSEQ multiplex PCR; TCRdb's version includes in-frame clones alone and lacks a portion of them. Found here are fewer than 200,000 clones, over 70% of them singletons; the top ten hold 0.5%. The sequencing sample was made of PBMCs. These receptors originate from a woman in her 50s in good health and CMV-seronegative. Both conserved end residues are part of each CDR3. The D gene is left open where the match is weak.

j_call v_call d_call cdr3_nt cdr3_aa
TRBJ2-7 TRBV5-6 TRBD2 TGTGCCAGCAGCTTGTTCCTTCTAGCGGGCCGCTACTCCTACGAGCAGTACTTC CASSLFLLAGRYSYEQYF
TRBJ1-5 TRBV10-2 TRBD1 TGCGCCAGCAGGGAGGGACAGGGAACCTTCGGTAGCAATCAGCCCCAGCATTTT CASREGQGTFGSNQPQHF
TRBJ2-2 TRBV7-6 TRBD2 TGTGCCAGCAGCTTAGTACTAGCGGGGGAATCCGGGGAGCTGTTTTTT CASSLVLAGESGELFF
TRBJ2-7 TRBV10-3 TRBD1 TGTGCCATCAGTAGGACAGGGGCATACGAGCAGTACTTC CAISRTGAYEQYF
TRBJ2-1 TRBV14 TRBD1 TGTGCCAGCAGCCAAGAGCGTGGGGCAGCCAGGGGGAATGAGCAGTTCTTC CASSQERGAARGNEQFF
TRBJ2-3 TRBV6-5 NA TGTGCCAGCAGTTACGGACCAACTAGTGGGGATACGCAGTATTTT CASSYGPTSGDTQYF
TRBJ2-1 TRBV29-1 NA TGCAGCGTTGAAGATTATAGCAATGAGCAGTTCTTC CSVEDYSNEQFF
TRBJ2-6 TRBV2 TRBD1 TGTGCCAGCACCCGGGACAGGGTCTCCGGGGCCAACGTCCTGACTTTC CASTRDRVSGANVLTF
TRBJ2-3 TRBV5-1 TRBD2 TGCGCCAGCAGCCGCGGCGGGGGAGGCACAGATACGCAGTATTTT CASSRGGGGTDTQYF
TRBJ2-1 TRBV6-5 NA TGTGCCAGCAGTTACGGAACAGGCAAAAATGAGCAGTTCTTC CASSYGTGKNEQFF
TRBJ2-7 TRBV5-6 TRBD2 TGTGCCAGCAGCCCCTCGGGACTAGCGGGGTATATATCCTACGAGCAGTACTTC CASSPSGLAGYISYEQYF
TRBJ2-3 TRBV5-1 NA TGCGCCAGCAGCTTGGCCACAGGGCCAGATACGCAGTATTTT CASSLATGPDTQYF
TRBJ2-2 TRBV2 TRBD2 TGTGCCAGCAGAGGACTAGCCACTACCGGGGAGCTGTTTTTT CASRGLATTGELFF
TRBJ2-3 TRBV28 TRBD2 TGTGCCAGCAGTTCAATCGGCGGGGGGTTAAATACGCAGTATTTT CASSSIGGGLNTQYF
TRBJ1-4 TRBV27 NA TGTGCCAGCAGTTCGGTAGCAACTAATGAAAAACTGTTTTTT CASSSVATNEKLFF
TRBJ1-1 TRBV19 NA TGTGCCAGTTCGGACGGGAGACAGAACACTGAAGCTTTCTTT CASSDGRQNTEAFF
TRBJ2-2 TRBV5-8 TRBD1 TGTGCCAGCAGCTTGGGAGGAGCCGGGACAGGTGGAGAGGAGCTGTTTTTT CASSLGGAGTGGEELFF
TRBJ2-7 TRBV2 NA TGTGCCAGCAGTGGTAGTCCAGTCTGGGGCTCCCCCTACGAGCAGTACTTC CASSGSPVWGSPYEQYF